This T cell receptor beta chain was found in a study of blood T cells in healthy people across ages. A second about 7 to 12 cycle PCR used barcoded and J-beta primers. With 12 random nucleotides, a template-switch adaptor tagged each individual cDNA molecule. TCRdb processed the 5' RACE reads anew with MiXCR; each CDR3 protein has one entry. This table has approximately 700,000 distinct CDR3 sequences, less than 40% appearing once. The V and J ends lost 2 bases and 8 bases, in that order; junction bases with no gene match: 10. CDR1 SQVTM and CDR2 ANQGSEA come from the germline V gene. CDR3 length equals 14 residues. Overall study findings and caveats: Using unsorted PBMCs precluded a conclusive naive versus antigen-experienced comparison.

This clonotype was picked up many times. Its matching antigen is unknown. Whenever a sample was processed, at least 6 million PBMCs were isolated. The sequence derives from a woman older than 75 in good health. This chain uses TRBV29-1 with TRBJ1-2; 8 bases are shared with TRBD1. Material for sequencing was blood. CDR3 residues: CSVENKSGGRGYTF. The CDR3 nucleotides are TGCAGCGTTGAAAATAAATCAGGGGGCAGGGGCTACACCTTC.